Below, 18 T cell receptor beta chains from the same sample are listed, as sequenced in a study of cytomegalovirus exposure and HLA in healthy donors. 60 Vbeta and 13 Jbeta primers were used in PCR. Measured with immunoSEQ multiplex PCR; TCRdb has only the in-frame clones, and not every one. Here the sample spans around 97,000 clones, 73% being singletons. Sequencing was carried out using PBMCs. The receptors shown here come from a man aged 35 to 55 in good health and CMV-seronegative.

The chain links TRBV27 to TRBJ2-1; TRBD2 agrees at 9 bases. V gave up 1 base and J gave up 1 base; unmatched junction bases: 14. The CDR3 sequence is 20 residues long. Per germline, CDR1 MNHEY and CDR2 SMNVEV (reference sequence). The CDR3 DNA sequence: TGTGCCAGCAGTTTATTGATGGCTAGCGGGGCGTTTAGGTCCTACAATGAGCAGTTCTTC. This codes for CASSLLMASGAFRSYNEQFF.

The chain links TRBV5-1 to TRBJ1-2; D is unclear. The CDR3 totals 13 residues. CDR1 is SGHRS, CDR2 YFSETQ, per germline. Trimming took 4 bases from V and 3 from J, leaving 10 bases between them. For the CDR3, the DNA is TGCGCCAGCAGCCAGCGGGTGGACTATGGCTACACCTTC. It is translated as CASSQRVDYGYTF.

CDR3 in DNA: TGTGCCAGTAGCGGAACAGCACAAGAGACCCAGTACTTC. Protein sequence: CASSGTAQETQYF. J is TRBJ2-5 and V is TRBV19; no clear D gene. Per germline, CDR1 LNHDA and CDR2 SQIVND (reference sequence). The CDR3 loop spans 13 amino acids. V lost 6 bases to trimming and J lost 2 bases, with 10 bases between them.

This clone came up a few times. Without the conserved terminal phenylalanine or tryptophan, this CDR3 likely stems from a read error. The DNA is omitted, as the CDR3 cannot be located on it reliably, and the CDR3 follows TCRdb's listing. The V and J genes are TRBV4-1 and TRBJ1-1; TRBD1 reflects the table's D call only, with no check against the DNA. The CDR3 has 15 residues if both end residues are counted. Germline V gene sequence: CDR1 MGHRA, CDR2 YSYEKL. The chain's CDR3 is CASSQVAGPNTEALV.

The chain uses TRBV7-2 and TRBJ2-7, with TRBD2 as a possible D gene (7 bases). Trimming pared 5 bases from V and 4 bases from J, leaving 21 bases between. Per the germline V gene, CDR1 is SGHTA and CDR2 is FQGNSA. This CDR3 has 16 amino acids. CDR3 nucleotides: TGTGCCAGCAGCCGGGCGGGGGCCTCTAACCAGTACGAGCAGTACTTC. The encoded protein is CASSRAGASNQYEQYF.

The chain employs TRBV10-3 and TRBJ1-4; D ambiguous. This CDR3 is 12 amino acids long. Trimming removed 6 bases from V and 4 bases from J, with 6 bases in between. Germline CDR1 reads ENHRY; CDR2 reads SYGVKD. This CDR3 is CAISRGNEKLFF. The CDR3 DNA is TGTGCCATCAGCCGGGGTAATGAAAAACTGTTTTTT.

V is TRBV28 and J is TRBJ2-1; the D gene is possibly TRBD2 (6 bases). The CDR3 has 16 amino acids. Germline loops: CDR1 MDHEN, CDR2 SYDVKM. V was pared by 11 bases and J by 1 base, with 21 bases between. CDR3 protein: CALKGGRARSYNEQFF. DNA for the CDR3: TGTGCCCTCAAGGGAGGCAGGGCTCGATCCTACAATGAGCAGTTCTTC.

The chain uses TRBV4-1 and TRBJ1-3; tentative D call: TRBD1 (6 bases). Germline lookup yields CDR1 MGHRA and CDR2 YSYEKL. V shed 3 bases and J shed 4 bases, with 10 bases lying between them. The CDR3 contains 14 residues. The chain's CDR3 is CASSQTGTGNTIYF. DNA of the CDR3: TGCGCCAGCAGCCAGACCGGGACAGGAAACACCATATATTTT.

This chain connects TRBV10-3 to TRBJ2-5, with 12 positions matching TRBD2. The junction had 9 bases not matched to a gene; V was cut back by 11 bases and J by 2 bases. CDR3 length: 15 residues. Germline V gene data show CDR1 as ENHRY and CDR2 as SYGVKD. The CDR3 DNA reads TGTGCCGTAAGAACTAGCGGGGGGTCACAAGAGACCCAGTACTTC. This codes for CAVRTSGGSQETQYF.

The V call is TRBV7-7, the J call TRBJ1-6, with D maybe TRBD1 (5 bases). V was shortened by 4 bases and J by 7 bases, with 8 bases between the two germline ends. The CDR3 contains 13 residues. Per the germline V gene, CDR1 is SSHAT and CDR2 is FNYEAQ (reference sequence). The CDR3 loop is CASSWTPNSPLHF. The CDR3 bases are TGTGCCAGCAGCTGGACACCGAATTCACCCCTCCACTTT.

The chain joins TRBV6-1 to TRBJ2-1; D might be TRBD1 (5 bases). With 2 bases removed from V and 6 bases from J, the gap between germline ends came to 11 bases. Germline V lookup: CDR1 MNHNS, CDR2 SASEGT. The CDR3 is 14 residues long. The CDR3 here is CASSEWGRANEQFF. The DNA of the CDR3 is TGTGCCAGCAGTGAATGGGGCAGGGCCAATGAGCAGTTCTTC.

This clone showed up just a few times. The CDR3 protein is CASSLGQGFPDQPQHF. DNA for the CDR3: TGTGCCAGCAGCTTGGGACAGGGGTTTCCTGATCAGCCCCAGCATTTT. The chain joins TRBV7-9 to TRBJ1-5; 10 bases map to TRBD1. Germline V lookup: CDR1 SEHNR, CDR2 FQNEAQ (reference sequence). V gave up 3 bases and J gave up 5 bases; unmatched junction bases: 7. The CDR3 runs to 16 residues.

This clone occurred a few times. The V gene is TRBV28, the J gene TRBJ2-7; 8 bases are shared with TRBD2. Looked up from germline, CDR1 is MDHEN and CDR2 is SYDVKM. The CDR3 extends over 15 amino acids. With V trimmed by 6 bases and J by 0 bases, 7 bases remained unmatched. The CDR3: CASSPGGGGSYEQYF. DNA of the CDR3: TGTGCCAGCAGCCCCGGGGGGGGCGGCTCCTACGAGCAGTACTTC.

This rearrangement joins TRBV7-3 to TRBJ2-3; 11 bases agree with TRBD2. CDR3 length equals 16 residues. J gave up 4 bases and V 0 bases, and 3 bases lay outside the gene matches. Germline V gene lookup returns CDR1 SGHTA and CDR2 FQGTGA. CDR3 coding DNA: TGTGCCAGCAGCTTAACTAGCGGGGGGGCGGCAGATACGCAGTATTTT. The encoded protein is CASSLTSGGAADTQYF.

The genes are TRBV5-6 and TRBJ2-5; TRBD1 matches at 7 bases. The germline gives CDR1 SGHDT, CDR2 YYEEEE. The CDR3 extends over 15 amino acids. V gave up 3 bases and J gave up 7 bases; unmatched junction bases: 12. The CDR3 spells CASSSGTEARGTQYF. CDR3 coding DNA: TGTGCCAGCAGCTCCGGGACAGAGGCCCGTGGGACCCAGTACTTC.

The rearrangement links TRBV15 to TRBJ1-5; no reliable D call. Deletions cut 0 bases from V and 0 bases from J, with 9 bases between. Germline V CDR1 and CDR2: LNHNV, YYDKDF (reference sequence). The CDR3 consists of 16 residues. The CDR3 nucleotides read TGTGCCACCAGCAGAGATCCGAGACTTAGCAATCAGCCCCAGCATTTT. Translated, it gives CATSRDPRLSNQPQHF.

The chain has TRBV7-9 and TRBJ2-1; D not resolved. Per germline, CDR1 SEHNR and CDR2 FQNEAQ (reference sequence). This CDR3 contains 17 residues. Trimming removed 4 bases from V and 0 bases from J, with 16 bases in between. The CDR3 spells CASSSWKERTSYNEQFF. CDR3 in DNA: TGTGCCAGCAGCTCCTGGAAGGAGAGAACCTCCTACAATGAGCAGTTCTTC.

The chain carries TRBV5-1 and TRBJ1-1, with TRBD1 matching 7 bases. V dropped 2 bases and J dropped 6; count of bases not matched to a gene: 10. Per germline, CDR1 SGHRS and CDR2 YFSETQ. This CDR3 is built from 15 residues. DNA for the CDR3: TGCGCCAGCAGCTTAGGACAGGCCGGAGTCGCTGAAGCTTTCTTT. It translates to CASSLGQAGVAEAFF.